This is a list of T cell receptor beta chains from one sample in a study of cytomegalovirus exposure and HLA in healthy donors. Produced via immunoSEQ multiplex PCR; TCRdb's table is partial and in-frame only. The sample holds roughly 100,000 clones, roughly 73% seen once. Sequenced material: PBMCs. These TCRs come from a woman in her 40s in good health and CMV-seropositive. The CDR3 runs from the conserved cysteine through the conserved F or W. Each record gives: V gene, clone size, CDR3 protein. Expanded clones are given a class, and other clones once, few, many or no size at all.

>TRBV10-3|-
CAISESGQGYSEQYF
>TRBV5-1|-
CASSLGAGLQETQYF
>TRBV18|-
CASSPKIQGGNTGELFF
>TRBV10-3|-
CAISGQGADGYTF
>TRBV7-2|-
CASSLPWGQGTMDTQYF
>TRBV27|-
CASSLLGRSGNTEAFF
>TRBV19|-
CASSARLAGGFTDTQYF
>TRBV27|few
CASTLLAGGGRNEQFF
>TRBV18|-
CASSPGAYQETQYF
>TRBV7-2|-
CASSPRGAGGETQYF
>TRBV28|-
CASSNRENQPQHF
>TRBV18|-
CASSPGTSSYNEQFF
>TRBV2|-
CASSAQTGGGYTF
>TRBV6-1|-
CASSDQPGGTGELFF
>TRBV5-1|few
CASSFLAGGDYNEQFF
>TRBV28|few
CASSTMRAGPSTDTQYF
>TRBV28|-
CASSSRLPYEQYF
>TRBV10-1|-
CASRVTRNTEAFF
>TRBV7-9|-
CASSLSGTGLDEQYF
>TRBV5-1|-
CASSLSQDRGTEAFF
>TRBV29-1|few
CSVGGGPYEQYF
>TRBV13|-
CASSLESSLAGDLGTDTQYF
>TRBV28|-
CASSLYFAGGLNTEAFF
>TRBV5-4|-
CASSPTETPNTGELFF
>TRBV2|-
CASSERGLNTGELFF
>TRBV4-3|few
CASSQEFTGNYGYTF